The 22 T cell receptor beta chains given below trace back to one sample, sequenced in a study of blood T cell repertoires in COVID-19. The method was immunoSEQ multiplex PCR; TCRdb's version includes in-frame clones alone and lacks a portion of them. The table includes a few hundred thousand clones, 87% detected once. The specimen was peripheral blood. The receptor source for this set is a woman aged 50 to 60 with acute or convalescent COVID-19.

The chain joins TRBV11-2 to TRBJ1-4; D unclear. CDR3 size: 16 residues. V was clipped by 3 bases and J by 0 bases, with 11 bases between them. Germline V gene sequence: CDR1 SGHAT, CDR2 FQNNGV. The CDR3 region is CASSFEGAATNEKLFF. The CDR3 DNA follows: TGTGCCAGCAGCTTTGAAGGAGCCGCAACTAATGAAAAACTGTTTTTT.

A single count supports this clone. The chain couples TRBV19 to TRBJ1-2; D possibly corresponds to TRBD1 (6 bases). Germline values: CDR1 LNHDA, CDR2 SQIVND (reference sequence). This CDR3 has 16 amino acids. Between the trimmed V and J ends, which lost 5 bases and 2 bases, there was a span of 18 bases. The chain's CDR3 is CASSRSLGGANYGYTF. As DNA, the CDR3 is TGTGCCAGTAGTCGATCCCTCGGGGGGGCAAACTATGGCTACACCTTC.

Here the CDR3 reads CASSSTGGDQPQHF. DNA for the CDR3: TGTGCCAGCAGCTCCACAGGGGGCGATCAGCCCCAGCATTTT. The J gene is TRBJ1-5, the V gene TRBV7-9, with 9 positions matching TRBD1. The CDR3 contains 14 residues. Losses at the gene ends were 4 bases for V and 5 bases for J; bases not matched to a gene: 3. The germline CDR1 and CDR2 sequences are SEHNR and FQNEAQ (reference sequence).

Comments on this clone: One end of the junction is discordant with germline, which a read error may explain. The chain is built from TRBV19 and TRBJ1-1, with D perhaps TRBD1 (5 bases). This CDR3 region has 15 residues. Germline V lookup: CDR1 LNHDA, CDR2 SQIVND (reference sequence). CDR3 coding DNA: TGTGCCAGTAGTGTAGAGGGGCCTTCGGGTACTGAAGCTTTCTTT. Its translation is CASSVEGPSGTEAFF.

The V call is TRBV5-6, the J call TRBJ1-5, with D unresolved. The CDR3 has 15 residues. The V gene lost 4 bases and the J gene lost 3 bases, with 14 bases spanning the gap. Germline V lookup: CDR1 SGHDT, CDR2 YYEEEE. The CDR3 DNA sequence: TGTGCCAGCAGCCGCGGGTCGGCCTTCAATCAGCCCCAGCATTTT. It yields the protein CASSRGSAFNQPQHF.

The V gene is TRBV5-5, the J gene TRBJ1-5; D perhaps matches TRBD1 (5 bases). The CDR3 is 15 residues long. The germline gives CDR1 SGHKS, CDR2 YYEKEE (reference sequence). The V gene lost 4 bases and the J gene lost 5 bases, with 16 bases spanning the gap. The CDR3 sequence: CASSRQGGVDQPQHF. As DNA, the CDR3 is TGTGCCAGCAGCCGCCAGGGCGGAGTGGATCAGCCCCAGCATTTT.

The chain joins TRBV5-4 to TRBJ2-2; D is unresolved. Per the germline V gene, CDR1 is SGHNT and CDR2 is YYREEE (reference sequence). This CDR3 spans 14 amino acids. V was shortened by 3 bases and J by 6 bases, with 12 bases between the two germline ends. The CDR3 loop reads CASSSILAAGELFF. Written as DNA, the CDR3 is TGTGCCAGCAGCTCGATATTAGCCGCCGGGGAGCTGTTTTTT.

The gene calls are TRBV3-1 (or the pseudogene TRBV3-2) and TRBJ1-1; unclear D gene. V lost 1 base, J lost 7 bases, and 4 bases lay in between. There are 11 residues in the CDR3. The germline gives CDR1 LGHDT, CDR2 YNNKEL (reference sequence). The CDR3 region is CASSQGVEAFF. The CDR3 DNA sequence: TGTGCCAGCAGCCAAGGAGTTGAAGCTTTCTTT.

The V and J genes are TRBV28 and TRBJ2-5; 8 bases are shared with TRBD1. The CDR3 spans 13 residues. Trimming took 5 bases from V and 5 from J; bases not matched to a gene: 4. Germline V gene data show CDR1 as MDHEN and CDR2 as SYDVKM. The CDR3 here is CASSGQGLETQYF. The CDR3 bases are TGTGCCAGCAGTGGACAGGGTCTGGAGACCCAGTACTTC.

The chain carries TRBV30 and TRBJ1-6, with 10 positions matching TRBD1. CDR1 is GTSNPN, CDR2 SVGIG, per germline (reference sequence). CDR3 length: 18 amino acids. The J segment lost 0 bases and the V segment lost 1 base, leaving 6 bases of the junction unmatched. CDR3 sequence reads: CAWSETGGAGSYNSPLHF. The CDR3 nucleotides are TGTGCCTGGAGTGAGACAGGGGGCGCGGGCTCCTATAATTCACCCCTCCACTTT.

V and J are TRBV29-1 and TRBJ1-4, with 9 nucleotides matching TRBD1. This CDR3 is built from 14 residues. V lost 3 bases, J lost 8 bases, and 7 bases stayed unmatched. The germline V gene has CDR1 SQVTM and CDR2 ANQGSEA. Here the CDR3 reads CSVEGEDRGEKLFF. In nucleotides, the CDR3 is TGCAGCGTTGAGGGGGAGGACAGGGGAGAAAAACTGTTTTTT.

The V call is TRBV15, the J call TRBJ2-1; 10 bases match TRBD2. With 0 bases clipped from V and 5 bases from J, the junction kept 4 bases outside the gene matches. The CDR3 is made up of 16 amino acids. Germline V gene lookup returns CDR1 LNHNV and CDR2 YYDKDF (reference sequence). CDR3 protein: CATSRERLAGDNEQFF. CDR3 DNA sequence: TGTGCCACCAGCAGAGAACGGCTAGCGGGAGACAATGAGCAGTTCTTC.

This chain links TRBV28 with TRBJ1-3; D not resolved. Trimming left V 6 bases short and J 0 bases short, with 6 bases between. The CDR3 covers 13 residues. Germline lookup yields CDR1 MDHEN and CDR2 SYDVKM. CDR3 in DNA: TGTGCCAGCAGGGGCCTCTCTGGAAACACCATATATTTT. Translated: CASRGLSGNTIYF.

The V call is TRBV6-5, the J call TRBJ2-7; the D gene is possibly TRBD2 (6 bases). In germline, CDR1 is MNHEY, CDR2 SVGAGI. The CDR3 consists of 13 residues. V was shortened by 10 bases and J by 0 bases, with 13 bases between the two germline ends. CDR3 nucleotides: TGTGCCACTAGGGACTCTCCCTCCTACGAGCAGTACTTC. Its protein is CATRDSPSYEQYF.

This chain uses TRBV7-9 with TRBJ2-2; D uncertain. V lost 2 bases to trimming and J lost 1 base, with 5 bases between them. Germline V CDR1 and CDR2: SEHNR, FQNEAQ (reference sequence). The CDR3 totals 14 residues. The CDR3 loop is CASSLLLNTGELFF. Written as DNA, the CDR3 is TGTGCCAGCAGCTTATTACTGAACACCGGGGAGCTGTTTTTT.

In nucleotides, the CDR3 is TGTGCCAGCAGCTTACTCAATTCACCCCTCCACTTT. This translates into CASSLLNSPLHF. The chain recombines TRBV7-8 with TRBJ1-6; D ambiguous. V lost 2 bases and J lost 7, with 3 bases in between. The CDR3 length is 12 residues. From germline, CDR1 is SGHVS and CDR2 FQNEAQ. The complete variable domain, with remaining parts taken from reference TRBV7-8 and TRBJ1-6, reads GAGVSQSPRYKVAKRGQDVALRCDPISGHVSLFWYQQALGQGPEFLTYFQNEAQLDKSGLPSDRFFAERPEGSVSTLKIQRTQQEDSAVYLCASSLLNSPLHFGNGTRLTVT.

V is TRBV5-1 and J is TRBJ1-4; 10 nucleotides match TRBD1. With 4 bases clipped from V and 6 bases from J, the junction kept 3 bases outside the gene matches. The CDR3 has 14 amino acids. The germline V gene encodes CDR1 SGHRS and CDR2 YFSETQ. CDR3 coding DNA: TGCGCCAGCAGCCCGGGGACAGGGGATGAAAAACTGTTTTTT. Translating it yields CASSPGTGDEKLFF. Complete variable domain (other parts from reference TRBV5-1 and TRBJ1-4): KAGVTQTPRYLIKTRGQQVTLSCSPISGHRSVSWYQQTPGQGLQFLFEYFSETQRNKGNFPGRFSGRQFSNSRSEMNVSTLELGDSALYLCASSPGTGDEKLFFGSGTQLSVL.

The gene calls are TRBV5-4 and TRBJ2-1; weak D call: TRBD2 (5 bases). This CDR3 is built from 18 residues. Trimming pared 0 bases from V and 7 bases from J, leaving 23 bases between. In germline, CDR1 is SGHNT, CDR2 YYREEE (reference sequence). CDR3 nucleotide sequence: TGTGCCAGCAGCTTGGGGGGTCTGGCGAGCGGACGAATAAATGAGCAGTTCTTC. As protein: CASSLGGLASGRINEQFF.

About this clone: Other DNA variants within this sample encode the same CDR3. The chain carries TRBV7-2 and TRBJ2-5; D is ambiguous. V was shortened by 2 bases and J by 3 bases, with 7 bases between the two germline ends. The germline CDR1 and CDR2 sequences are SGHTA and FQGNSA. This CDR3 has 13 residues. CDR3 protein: CASSLSPEETQYF. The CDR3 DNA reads TGTGCCAGCAGCTTAAGCCCCGAAGAGACCCAGTACTTC.

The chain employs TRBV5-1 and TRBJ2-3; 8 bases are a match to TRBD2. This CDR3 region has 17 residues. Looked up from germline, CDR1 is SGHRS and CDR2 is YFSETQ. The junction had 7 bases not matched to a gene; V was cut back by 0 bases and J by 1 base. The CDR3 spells CASSLAGRGMGTDTQYF. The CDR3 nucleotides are TGCGCCAGCAGCTTGGCCGGGAGGGGAATGGGCACAGATACGCAGTATTTT.

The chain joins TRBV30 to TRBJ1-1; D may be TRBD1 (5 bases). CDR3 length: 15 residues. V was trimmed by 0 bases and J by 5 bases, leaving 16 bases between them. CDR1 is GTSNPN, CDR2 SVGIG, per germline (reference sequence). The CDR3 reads CAWSVTPRGGTEAFF. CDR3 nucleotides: TGTGCCTGGAGTGTAACCCCTCGGGGGGGGACTGAAGCTTTCTTT.

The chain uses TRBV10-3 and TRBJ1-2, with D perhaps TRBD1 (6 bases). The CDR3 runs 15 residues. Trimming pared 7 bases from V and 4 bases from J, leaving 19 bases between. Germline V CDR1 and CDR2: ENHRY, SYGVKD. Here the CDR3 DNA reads TGTGCCATCACTCCGGGACAAGAAATCCCCTATGGCTACACCTTC. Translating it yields CAITPGQEIPYGYTF.